There are many counts of the clone carrying this T cell receptor (beta chain). The antigen is undetermined. This sample was taken from a study of spatial heterogeneity in lung cancer. On the study more broadly: Where they were available, follow-up PBMC samples were sequenced, at a median of approximately two years after resection. In the raw reads, each unique TCR and UMI combination was present more than ten times on average.

Time point given: blood at routine non-recurrence follow-up after resection. Extraction of whole RNA from tumor, nontumor lung or frozen PBMC preceded unsorted sequencing. Unique molecular identifiers tagged every individual TCR cDNA molecule. TCRdb re-derived calls from the 5' RACE reads in MiXCR, one entry per CDR3 protein. This table has around 110,000 distinct CDR3 sequences, over 9% appearing once. The germline gives CDR1 LGHNA, CDR2 YSLEER. V dropped 4 bases and J dropped 1 base, with 10 bases sitting between them. CDR3 length: 15 amino acids. Findings of the study overall: Detection of ubiquitous tumor TCRs in blood was higher at resection than follow-up.

Sequencing was performed on PBMCs, taken at follow-up. J is TRBJ2-2 and V is TRBV4-3, with D perhaps assigned TRBD1 or TRBD2 (6 bases each). The TCR sequence derives from a male donor with early-stage non-small cell lung cancer. As DNA, the CDR3 is TGCGCCAGCAGCCCGGGGGCAAAGAACACCGGGGAGCTGTTTTTT. It codes for CASSPGAKNTGELFF.